The 7 T cell receptor beta chains listed next were all sequenced from one sample in a study of blood T cells in healthy people across ages. Using a J-beta primer mix together with a sample-barcoded 5' primer, a second PCR was run for about 7 to 12 cycles. TCRdb used MiXCR to reprocess the 5' RACE reads, holding one entry per CDR3 protein. The sample carries more than 900,000 distinct CDR3 sequences, almost 30% recorded once. These sequences were also reported in another study, on T cells of mothers and their children.

Source material: blood. The receptor set was obtained from a woman aged 40 to 50 in good health.

This clonotype was detected once. This chain links TRBV20-1 with TRBJ2-1; D is unclear. Trimming stripped 0 bases from V and 4 bases from J, with 7 bases between. Per the germline V gene, CDR1 is DFQATT and CDR2 is SNEGSKA (reference sequence). This CDR3 is built from 13 residues. DNA for the CDR3: TGCAGTGCTAGAGACACGGAATACAATGAGCAGTTCTTC. It is translated as CSARDTEYNEQFF.

V and J are TRBV9 and TRBJ2-5, with 7 nucleotides matching TRBD2. The CDR3 runs to 13 residues. The junction had 1 base not matched to a gene; V was cut back by 0 bases and J by 5 bases. Per germline, CDR1 SGDLS and CDR2 YYNGEE. The CDR3 DNA is TGTGCCAGCAGCGTAGGGGACTACGAGACCCAGTACTTC. Translating it yields CASSVGDYETQYF. Supplemented by reference TRBV9 and TRBJ2-5, the full variable domain reads DSGVTQTPKHLITATGQRVTLRCSPRSGDLSVYWYQQSLDQGLQFLIQYYNGEERAKGNILERFSAQQFPDLHSELNLSSLELGDSALYFCASSVGDYETQYFGPGTRLLVL.

This clonotype turned up a few times. This sequence joins TRBV24-1 and TRBJ2-7; D might be TRBD1 or TRBD2, each matching 5 bases. Germline-derived CDR1 and CDR2 are KGHDR and SFDVKD. This CDR3 has 14 amino acids. Trimming took off 3 bases at V and 4 bases at J, with 12 bases between the two ends. The CDR3 loop is CATSDPGPPYEQYF. The DNA for the CDR3 is TGTGCCACCAGTGATCCGGGACCACCATACGAGCAGTACTTC.

Comments on this clonotype: The junction differs from germline at one of its ends, possibly a read error. The chain has TRBV7-8 and TRBJ2-3; D unresolved. This CDR3 comprises 11 residues. The germline V gene encodes CDR1 SGHVS and CDR2 FQNEAQ. The CDR3, as DNA: TGTGCCAGCAGCAAGAGAGATACGCAATATTTT. Translated: CASSKRDTQYF.

The rearrangement uses TRBV18 and TRBJ2-1; 12 positions agree with TRBD1. Germline CDR1 reads KGHSH; CDR2 reads LQKENI. With V trimmed by 0 bases and J by 11 bases, 8 bases remained unmatched. This CDR3 has 16 residues. CDR3 loop: CASSPPSGQGAGKQFF. In DNA, the CDR3 is TGTGCCAGCTCACCACCGTCGGGACAGGGGGCGGGTAAGCAGTTCTTC.

This chain joins TRBV12-5 and TRBJ1-5; 8 bases fit TRBD1. Germline V gene sequence: CDR1 LGHNT, CDR2 FRNRAP. The CDR3 covers 13 residues. The J segment lost 4 bases and the V segment lost 9 bases, leaving 5 bases of the junction unmatched. The DNA of the CDR3 is TGTGCTAGCAGGGGGCTGGGTAATCAGCCCCAGCATTTT. It translates to CASRGLGNQPQHF.

The genes are TRBV7-2 and TRBJ2-7; possibly TRBD2 for D (5 bases). CDR3 length: 13 amino acids. V shed 4 bases and J shed 5 bases, with 12 bases lying between them. The germline V gene encodes CDR1 SGHTA and CDR2 FQGNSA. Here the CDR3 DNA reads TGTGCCAGCAGCTCGGAGGTCCGGGACGAGCAGTACTTC. As protein: CASSSEVRDEQYF.